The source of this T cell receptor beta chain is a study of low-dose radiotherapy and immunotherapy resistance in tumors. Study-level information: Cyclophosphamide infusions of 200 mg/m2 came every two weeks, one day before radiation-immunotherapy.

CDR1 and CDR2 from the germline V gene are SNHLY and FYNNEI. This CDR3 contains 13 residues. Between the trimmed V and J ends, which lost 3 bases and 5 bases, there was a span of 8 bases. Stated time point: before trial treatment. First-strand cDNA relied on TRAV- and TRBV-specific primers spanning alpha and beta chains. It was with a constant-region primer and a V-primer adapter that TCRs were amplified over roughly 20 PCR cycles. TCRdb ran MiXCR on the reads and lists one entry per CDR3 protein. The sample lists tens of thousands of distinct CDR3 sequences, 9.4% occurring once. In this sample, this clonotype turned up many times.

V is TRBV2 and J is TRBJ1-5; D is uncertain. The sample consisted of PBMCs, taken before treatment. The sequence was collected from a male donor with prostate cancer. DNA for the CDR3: TGTGCCAGCAGTGATGGAGGGTATCAGCCCCAGCATTTT. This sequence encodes CASSDGGYQPQHF.